This TCR beta chain is drawn from a study of PD-1 blockade in classical Hodgkin lymphoma. General study findings and limits: Reports indicated that newly diagnosed patients had lower baseline TCR diversity than healthy donors did.

Patients all relapsed after autologous stem cell transplantation, and there was variation in brentuximab vedotin exposure. This clone has a single count. The antigen remains undetermined. The V gene end was trimmed by 5 bases and the J gene end by 6 bases; junction bases not matched to a gene: 3. The CDR3 has 13 residues. Per germline, CDR1 SGHAT and CDR2 FQDESV (reference sequence). Some clones are missing from TCRdb's copy, which holds only in-frame ones; the method was immunoSEQ multiplex PCR. The table includes fewer than 15,000 clones, approximately 60% detected once. The sequence derives from a human donor with classical Hodgkin lymphoma. The sequences come from peripheral blood mononuclear cells (PBMCs), collected at baseline. This chain joins TRBV11-1 and TRBJ2-2, with TRBD2 identical over 7 bases. CDR3 in DNA: TGTGCCAGCAGCGCACGGGGGGCCGGGGAGCTGTTTTTT. Amino acid sequence: CASSARGAGELFF.